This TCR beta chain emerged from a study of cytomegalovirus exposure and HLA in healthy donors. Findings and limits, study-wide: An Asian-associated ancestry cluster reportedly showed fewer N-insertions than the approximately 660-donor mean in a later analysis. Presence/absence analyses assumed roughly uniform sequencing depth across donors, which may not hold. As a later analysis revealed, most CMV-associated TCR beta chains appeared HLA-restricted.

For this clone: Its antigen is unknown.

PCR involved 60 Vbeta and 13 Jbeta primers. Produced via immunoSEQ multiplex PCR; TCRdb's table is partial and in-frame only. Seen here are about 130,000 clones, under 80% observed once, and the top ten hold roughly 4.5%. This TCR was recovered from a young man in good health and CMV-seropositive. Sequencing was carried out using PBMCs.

CDR3 coding DNA: TGTGCCAGCAGCACCCGGGACAGGGGGCTTGGGACTGAAGCTTTCTTT. It is translated as CASSTRDRGLGTEAFF. This chain uses TRBV13 with TRBJ1-1; 12 positions match TRBD1. V was pared by 5 bases and J by 5 bases, with 9 bases of the junction left unmatched. The germline V gene encodes CDR1 PRHDT and CDR2 FYEKMQ (reference sequence). The CDR3 length is 16 residues.